This record covers a single T cell receptor (beta chain). Its target is not known. The germline CDR1 and CDR2 sequences are SGHVS and FQNEAQ. The CDR3 spans 16 residues. The data originate from a study of CXCR3-negative and CXCR3-positive naive CD8 T cells. Points from the study as a whole: Similar TRBV-TRBJ usage characterized naive CXCR3-negative and CXCR3-positive cells; memory cells differed.

CD45RO-CCR7+CD27+CD95- defined naive CD8+ T cells. 5' RACE that incorporated UMI labels was used to prepare the TRB cDNA libraries. TCRdb reprocessed the 5' RACE reads and keeps a single row for each CDR3 protein, giving no DNA. The table lists some 67,000 distinct CDR3 sequences, with around 1.5% in the top ten. The chain joins TRBV7-8 to TRBJ2-1; TCRdb's D gene call, TRBD1, goes unchecked for lack of DNA. Sequencing was done on a sample of naive CXCR3- CD8+ T cells from blood. Subset of the sample: CD45RO-CCR7+CD27+CD95- naive CD8+ T cells lacking CXCR3 (TNR3-). The origin of this receptor is a human donor in good health. Some clones in this sample may be carry-over from other donors' samples. The CDR3 here is CASSLALETVTNEQFF.